What follows are 20 T cell receptor beta chains derived from one specimen sequenced in a study of T cell responses to AZD1222 COVID-19 vaccine. Here immunoSEQ multiplex PCR was the method, and the copy in TCRdb shows in-frame clones only, minus some. The table records more than 120,000 clones, more than 70% of them present only once. This specimen was peripheral blood, taken 28 days after the second AZD1222 dose. Every receptor here comes from an adult who received the AZD1222 COVID-19 vaccine.

The rearrangement uses TRBV7-9 and TRBJ1-6; perhaps TRBD1 as D (6 bases). The CDR3 runs to 17 residues. V was trimmed by 5 bases and J by 7 bases, leaving 21 bases between them. Germline V gene data show CDR1 as SEHNR and CDR2 as FQNEAQ (reference sequence). The CDR3 region has the DNA TGTGCCAGCAGCGGGGGGGCGAATAGTTTGCCGAATTCACCCCTCCACTTT. This gives the protein CASSGGANSLPNSPLHF. The entire variable domain, with the rest obtained from reference TRBV7-9 and TRBJ1-6, is as follows: DTGVSQNPRHKITKRGQNVTFRCDPISEHNRLYWYRQTLGQGPEFLTYFQNEAQLEKSRLLSDRFSAERPKGSFSTLEIQRTEQGDSAMYLCASSGGANSLPNSPLHFGNGTRLTVT.

J is TRBJ1-4 and V is TRBV19; 8 bases fit TRBD1. This CDR3 is 16 amino acids long. The germline CDR1 and CDR2 sequences are LNHDA and SQIVND (reference sequence). V was clipped by 5 bases and J by 4 bases; unmatched bases: 9. The CDR3 DNA reads TGTGCCAGTAGTCCCTGGGGGGGACAGGATAATGAAAAACTGTTTTTT. This gives the protein CASSPWGGQDNEKLFF.

This clone has more than one count but fewer than ten. This chain connects TRBV28 to TRBJ1-2; no firm D call. CDR1 MDHEN and CDR2 SYDVKM come from the germline V gene. The CDR3 has 13 amino acids. The V end lost 2 bases, the J end lost 4 bases, and 8 bases lay between the germline ends. This chain's CDR3 is CASSLGPSYGYTF. The CDR3 DNA reads as TGTGCCAGCAGTTTAGGGCCGAGCTATGGCTACACCTTC.

The chain has TRBV3-1 (or the pseudogene TRBV3-2) and TRBJ2-1; 7 nucleotides agree with TRBD2. The CDR3 is 16 amino acids. The trim removed 5 bases at V and 7 bases at J, leaving 14 bases unmatched. Germline V gives CDR1 LGHDT, CDR2 YNNKEL (reference sequence). The CDR3 region has the DNA TGTGCCAGCAGCAAACCTACTAGCGCCTCTGGGAATGAGCAGTTCTTC. Translation gives CASSKPTSASGNEQFF.

This sequence joins TRBV30 and TRBJ2-5, with D perhaps matching TRBD1 (6 bases). Germline V CDR1 and CDR2: GTSNPN, SVGIG (reference sequence). This CDR3 region has 13 residues. Trimming removed 2 bases at V and 5 bases at J, with 12 bases between. CDR3 protein: CAWSTGRGETQYF. The CDR3 region has the DNA TGTGCCTGGAGTACAGGGAGAGGGGAGACCCAGTACTTC.

The J gene is TRBJ1-4, the V gene TRBV30, with 8 bases fitting TRBD1. Germline assignment: CDR1 GTSNPN and CDR2 SVGIG (reference sequence). Trimming cost V 3 bases and J 3 bases; bases outside gene matches: 3. This CDR3 has 14 amino acids. CDR3 sequence: CAWRSTGANEKLFF. The DNA of the CDR3 is TGTGCCTGGAGATCGACAGGGGCTAATGAAAAACTGTTTTTT.

This chain connects TRBV9 to TRBJ1-1; perhaps TRBD1 as D (5 bases). The CDR3 runs to 14 residues. V lost 4 bases and J lost 5, with 15 bases in between. Germline CDR1 and CDR2: SGDLS and YYNGEE. CDR3 sequence: CASSPNGGGTEAFF. The CDR3 DNA is TGTGCCAGCAGCCCCAATGGGGGGGGGACTGAAGCTTTCTTT. Full variable domain (remainder filled in from reference TRBV9 and TRBJ1-1): DSGVTQTPKHLITATGQRVTLRCSPRSGDLSVYWYQQSLDQGLQFLIQYYNGEERAKGNILERFSAQQFPDLHSELNLSSLELGDSALYFCASSPNGGGTEAFFGQGTRLTVV.

This clone was seen a few times. The rearrangement joins TRBV19 to TRBJ2-2, with D maybe TRBD1 (6 bases). The CDR3 consists of 14 residues. V lost 5 bases to trimming and J lost 7 bases, with 14 bases between them. Germline values: CDR1 LNHDA, CDR2 SQIVND (reference sequence). The CDR3 here is CASSVRQVIGELFF. The CDR3 coding sequence is TGTGCCAGTAGTGTCCGACAGGTTATCGGGGAGCTGTTTTTT.

The chain carries TRBV6-4 and TRBJ2-3; no clear D. Germline CDR1 is MRHNA and CDR2 is SNTAGT. The germline V and J ends were trimmed by 6 bases and 6 bases, with 13 bases remaining between them. CDR3 length equals 13 residues. The CDR3 DNA sequence: TGTGCCAGCAGAGAAGGCCTTTCCGATACGCAGTATTTT. Translating gives CASREGLSDTQYF.

This chain uses TRBV7-7 with TRBJ2-7; D is possibly TRBD2 (6 bases). This CDR3 spans 13 amino acids. Trimming left V 5 bases short and J 4 bases short, with 12 bases between. CDR1 and CDR2 (germline): SSHAT, FNYEAQ (reference sequence). The CDR3 sequence: CASSPGLLYEQYF. CDR3 nucleotides: TGTGCCAGCAGCCCGGGACTCCTATACGAGCAGTACTTC.

V and J are TRBV11-2 and TRBJ2-1, with D uncertain. The germline V and J ends were trimmed by 3 bases and 0 bases, with 12 bases remaining between them. Germline V gene data show CDR1 as SGHAT and CDR2 as FQNNGV. The CDR3 sequence is 16 residues long. CDR3 in amino acids: CASSFVADGSYNEQFF. For the CDR3, the DNA is TGTGCCAGCAGCTTTGTGGCGGACGGCTCCTACAATGAGCAGTTCTTC.

V gene TRBV28 combines with J gene TRBJ2-7; D ambiguous. Germline V lookup: CDR1 MDHEN, CDR2 SYDVKM. The CDR3 loop spans 14 amino acids. The ends were cut back, 4 bases at V and 2 bases at J, with 12 bases in the middle. In DNA, the CDR3 is TGTGCCAGCAGTTCTCCCGGGCGGACCTACGAGCAGTACTTC. Its protein is CASSSPGRTYEQYF.

The chain couples TRBV5-6 to TRBJ1-2, with D perhaps TRBD1 (6 bases). From germline, CDR1 is SGHDT and CDR2 YYEEEE. The ends were cut back, 0 bases at V and 2 bases at J, with 17 bases in the middle. CDR3 length: 17 amino acids. CDR3 bases: TGTGCCAGCAGCTTGGGACCACCTACAGGGATCAACTATGGCTACACCTTC. Translated: CASSLGPPTGINYGYTF.

This sequence joins TRBV30 and TRBJ1-3; D remains ambiguous. Per germline, CDR1 GTSNPN and CDR2 SVGIG (reference sequence). V lost 2 bases to trimming and J lost 0 bases, with 8 bases between them. This CDR3 is built from 14 residues. CDR3 DNA: TGTGCCTGGAGTCGGAAGTCCTCTGGAAACACCATATATTTT. Amino acid sequence: CAWSRKSSGNTIYF.

The chain is built from TRBV6-5 and TRBJ2-2; 7 positions match TRBD1. The CDR3 has 14 amino acids. The germline V gene has CDR1 MNHEY and CDR2 SVGAGI. Trimming took 7 bases from V and 2 from J; bases not matched to a gene: 4. The CDR3 nucleotides read TGTGCCAGCAACCGGGACAGAAACACCGGGGAGCTGTTTTTT. Translating gives CASNRDRNTGELFF.

The chain combines TRBV6-5 with TRBJ1-1, with 8 nucleotides matching TRBD1. From germline, CDR1 is MNHEY and CDR2 SVGAGI. V lost 0 bases and J lost 11; bases outside the gene matches: 8. The CDR3 is 14 residues long. The CDR3 DNA reads as TGTGCCAGCAGTTACTCCGCGGACAGGGACGAGGCTTTCTTT. This translates into CASSYSADRDEAFF.

CDR3 nucleotides: TGTGCCAGCAGCTTAGTTTACAGCTATGGCTACACCTTC. Translated: CASSLVYSYGYTF. The chain couples TRBV11-2 to TRBJ1-2; no clear D. CDR3 size: 13 residues. V lost 1 base, J lost 4 bases, and 7 bases lay in between. CDR1 SGHAT and CDR2 FQNNGV come from the germline V gene.

The rearrangement uses TRBV11-2 and TRBJ1-6, with D unresolved. Germline CDR1 SGHAT, CDR2 FQNNGV. V was shortened by 4 bases and J by 2 bases, with 6 bases between the two germline ends. The CDR3 consists of 14 residues. The CDR3 region is CASSSPAYNSPLHF. CDR3 bases: TGTGCCAGCAGCTCACCAGCCTATAATTCACCCCTCCACTTT.

The V and J genes are TRBV5-4 and TRBJ2-1, with D maybe TRBD2 (6 bases). Trimming cost V 7 bases and J 6 bases, with 14 bases left between them. CDR3 length equals 13 residues. Germline CDR1 is SGHNT and CDR2 is YYREEE (reference sequence). CDR3 nucleotide sequence: TGTGCCAGCGGCAATCTAGCGTCCAATGAGCAGTTCTTC. As protein: CASGNLASNEQFF.

The CDR3 DNA reads as TGTGCCAGCTCACCACCGTGGGACGGAGAGACCCAGTACTTC. This codes for CASSPPWDGETQYF. The chain recombines TRBV18 with TRBJ2-5, with D possibly called TRBD1 or TRBD2 (5 bases each). CDR1 KGHSH and CDR2 LQKENI come from the germline V gene. V dropped 0 bases and J dropped 4 bases, with 9 bases sitting between them. The CDR3 loop spans 14 amino acids.